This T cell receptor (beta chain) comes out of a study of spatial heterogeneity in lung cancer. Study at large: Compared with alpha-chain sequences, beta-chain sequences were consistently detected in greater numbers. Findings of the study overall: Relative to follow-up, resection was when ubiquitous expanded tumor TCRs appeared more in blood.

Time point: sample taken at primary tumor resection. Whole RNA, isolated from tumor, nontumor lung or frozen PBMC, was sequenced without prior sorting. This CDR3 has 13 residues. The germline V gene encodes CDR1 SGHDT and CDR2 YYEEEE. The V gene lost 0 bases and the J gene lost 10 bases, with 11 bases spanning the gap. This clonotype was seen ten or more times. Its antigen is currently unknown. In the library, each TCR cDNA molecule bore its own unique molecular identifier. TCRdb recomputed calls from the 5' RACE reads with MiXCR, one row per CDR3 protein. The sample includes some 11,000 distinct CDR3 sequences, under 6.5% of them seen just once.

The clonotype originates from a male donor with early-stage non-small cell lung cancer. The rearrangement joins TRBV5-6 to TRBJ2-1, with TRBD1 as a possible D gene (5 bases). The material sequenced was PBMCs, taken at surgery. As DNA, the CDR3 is TGTGCCAGCAGCTTGGTGGCCAGGGAAGAGCAGTTCTTC. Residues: CASSLVAREEQFF.